A selection of T cell receptor beta chains follows, all from one sample in a study of CD4+ T cells in melanoma. The method was immunoSEQ multiplex PCR; TCRdb's version includes in-frame clones alone and lacks a portion of them. The sample consists of more than 15,000 clones, roughly three quarters of them appearing once. The sequenced sample was cells from a culture (not recorded whether cultured in vitro). Receptors were obtained from a human donor with melanoma. The CDR3 runs from the conserved cysteine through the conserved F or W. The listing skips clone size in some rows; elsewhere it reads once, few, many or a size class.

J gene,clone size,V gene,CDR3 protein
TRBJ1-2,NA,TRBV7-2,CASSLLTAYGYTF
TRBJ1-3,NA,TRBV20-1,CSARLGQRIYF
TRBJ2-3,NA,TRBV6-5,CASSYRGGGDTQYF
TRBJ1-3,once,TRBV7-2,CASSTGSGNTIYF
TRBJ2-7,few,TRBV7-8,CASSLAGVSSYEQYF
TRBJ1-4,NA,TRBV28,CASSGGGRSEKLFF
TRBJ2-3,few,TRBV10-3,CAIGGTSWDTQYF
TRBJ1-2,NA,TRBV6-1,CANQPPGQRNYGYTF
TRBJ2-5,NA,TRBV5-1,CASKAGQETQYF
TRBJ2-3,NA,TRBV30,CAWSYWGTDTQYF
TRBJ1-1,NA,TRBV5-1,CASSPGQGNFGAFF
TRBJ1-2,NA,TRBV5-1,CASSLDPRTSTGGYTF
TRBJ1-2,once,TRBV30,CAWGQGGGYTF
TRBJ1-2,NA,TRBV7-8,CASSLDINYGYTF
TRBJ1-1,NA,TRBV25-1,CASSELGEGVRGNTEAFF
TRBJ2-7,NA,TRBV5-1,CASRTAGDLGGQYF
TRBJ2-2,NA,TRBV5-1,CASSLKGTGELFF
TRBJ1-6,NA,TRBV7-9,CASSLVLAGYSPLHF
TRBJ1-1,NA,TRBV29-1,CSVGDTGTGSTEAFF
TRBJ2-7,NA,TRBV7-8,CASSLATGSTYEQYF
TRBJ1-5,once,TRBV2,CASSEGPGALRRHF
TRBJ1-5,NA,TRBV19,CASSGMGGSNQPQHF
TRBJ1-3,NA,TRBV6-4,CAPAPSSGNTIYF
TRBJ1-1,NA,TRBV19,CASSMPQGRAEAFF
TRBJ1-4,few,TRBV6-5,CASRQGPNEKLFF
TRBJ2-2,NA,TRBV30,CAWSVLPGELFF
TRBJ1-4,NA,TRBV7-9,CASSLPGQGRLFEKLFF
TRBJ1-4,once,TRBV6-5,CASSYGQTREKLFF
TRBJ2-5,NA,TRBV11-2,CASSLGLVTTQYF
TRBJ1-5,NA,TRBV28,CASSHYGRGSNQPQHF
TRBJ1-4,once,TRBV29-1,CSAGPGGLNEKLFF
TRBJ2-5,NA,TRBV5-4,CASSLAFRETQYF
TRBJ1-2,NA,TRBV18,CASHGPANPYGYTF
TRBJ1-1,NA,TRBV29-1,CSVELRLGNTEAFF
TRBJ2-6,NA,TRBV6-1,CASRGAGANVLTF
TRBJ2-3,NA,TRBV5-4,CASSPAGGGPTADTQYF
TRBJ2-1,NA,TRBV7-9,CASSSRRWYNEQFF
TRBJ2-7,NA,TRBV21-1,CASSSFPSYEQYF
TRBJ2-7,NA,TRBV7-9,CASSRDGVSYEQYF
TRBJ2-5,few,TRBV5-4,CASSRGGAGETQYF
TRBJ1-1,NA,TRBV10-2,CASCRDRAATEAFF
TRBJ2-1,NA,TRBV5-1,CASSSRGGDYNEQFF
TRBJ1-2,NA,TRBV2,CASSGSYGYTF
TRBJ1-2,NA,TRBV19,CASKAARHHYGYTF
TRBJ2-7,NA,TRBV18,CASSPPSLYEQYF
TRBJ1-2,NA,TRBV19,CASSILPDRGYTF